This TCR beta chain was obtained from a study of CD8 T cells in Susac syndrome (dated by TCRdb to between 2018 and 2020). General notes on the study: The study used repertoire sequencing to test whether antigen drove CD8+ T cell activation and differentiation in Susac syndrome. The clonality of the CD8+ T cell repertoire was compared across approximately 11 healthy donors, some 14 Susac syndrome patients and under 19 multiple sclerosis patients.

RNA was extracted with the RNeasy kit and roughly 0.5 to 1 ug was reverse transcribed using random hexamers. The immunoSEQ multiplex PCR assay, covering 54 Vbeta and 13 Jbeta segments, was used to amplify TCR beta CDR3 regions. PCR amplification bias was corrected using a synthetic template baseline for primer optimization and computational correction. On the authors' methods: Reads were assigned to V, D and J genes according to IMGT and analyzed in immunoSEQ Analyzer, with only productive sequences retained. Clonality was calculated as one minus the Shannon entropy normalized by log2 of the number of productive unique sequences. Public and private clones were assessed among the 100 most prevalent clones of each patient and control. Clones were defined as Susac-specific if absent from the healthy and MS cohorts, from 1052 published viral clones and from other ImmuneACCESS disease sequences. TCRdb's own reprocessing of the public reads used fastp at Q25 and MiXCR and kept productive beta chains. Each CDR3 protein gets just one entry, which takes the most common genes and DNA from the rows behind it. Clone size and V and J calls follow TCRdb, not the original study. Recorded for this sample are over 350,000 distinct CDR3 sequences; 85% of them occurred a single time. About 0.12% of the sample comes from the top ten.

The CDR3 goes from the cysteine to the phenylalanine over 13 residues. The CDR3 DNA has 39 bases and is translated from base 1. The germline V gene encodes CDR1 PRHDT and CDR2 FYEKMQ (reference sequence). V and J lose 3 bases and 4 bases, and a span of 9 bases separates them. High-throughput TCR beta sequencing profiled peripheral blood CD8+ and CD4+ T cells from healthy donors, Susac syndrome patients and multiple sclerosis patients. The multiple sclerosis controls were treatment-naive patients who had stable or active relapsing-remitting disease and met the revised McDonald criteria. Bulk CD8+ and CD4+ T cells were purified by magnetic negative isolation, while CD8+ TEMRA cells were enriched using FACS. Blood was collected in EDTA tubes and processed within 24 hours, with PBMCs isolated through density gradient centrifugation. PBMCs destined for TCR sequencing were cryopreserved in liquid nitrogen and later thawed in a 37 °C water bath. Purity of sorted or isolated CD4+, CD8+ and CD8+ TEMRA cells was at least 90%.

Note on this clonotype: The antigen it binds to is not known. No qualities accompany the bases; no much larger clone lies one base away.

Overall study results and their limits: The number of individuals in the TCR sequencing and HLA analysis was recognized as being relatively small.

This TCR was sampled from a human donor with multiple sclerosis. The rearranged chain carries TRBV13 and TRBJ1-1; TRBD1 could be the D gene, as 6 bases match. The sequencing input was CD8+ T cells from PBMCs. The DNA sequence follows: TGTGCCAGCAGCTTGGGGGGGCGCACTGAAGCTTTCTTT. It translates to CASSLGGRTEAFF.